This TCR beta chain was found in a study of shared clonotypes between healthy human individuals (dated by TCRdb to 2020 to 2022). A note on the overall study: Two women and a few men aged 18 to 49 years were included in the cohort. Between about 0.94 and 10 billion PBMCs per donor were obtained by leukapheresis. To increase sequencing depth and limit assay-specific biases, different laboratories used diverse techniques to prepare libraries and sequence TCR repertoires. For each donor, three plates each were used for CD4 naive and CD4 memory, two plates were used for CD8 naive, and one plate was used for CD8 memory. Blood TCR repertoires of roughly five healthy adults were deeply sequenced to estimate repertoire size and the extent of clonotype sharing between individuals. The paper as a whole reports these results and caveats: The small number of donors limited the genetic and exposure-history diversity represented. Naive subsets generally had larger estimated clonotype richness than memory subsets. Higher generation probabilities were observed for clonotypes shared by all four sorted-subset donors than for non-shared clonotypes. Rarefaction of sorted-subset datasets indicated incomplete sequencing despite the large sequencing depth. Sharing across four donors was observed for approximately 5% of naive CD4, about 3.2% of naive CD8, around 2.5% of memory CD4, and approximately 0.41% of memory CD8 clonotypes. Sampling was limited to blood, and TCR repertoires in tissue likely differ from TCR repertoires in blood. Based on pairwise subsampling, the degree of clonotype sharing among donors was expected to be affected by sequencing depth.

Measured from the cysteine to the phenylalanine, the CDR3 is 16 residues long. Here the CDR3 DNA is all that survives: 48 bases in frame from base 1. V ends up 3 bases short and J 4 bases short, with an unmatched junction base count of 5. In the germline V gene, CDR1 corresponds to MNHEY and CDR2 to SVGAGI. Using the deep immunoSEQ assay, TCR CDR3 regions were amplified from genomic DNA by multiplex PCR. Extracted genomic DNA from each cell subset was distributed evenly across all wells of several immunoSEQ 96-well plates, and each plate was treated as a replicate. Each replicate PCR for sorted subsets received around 200 ng genomic DNA, equal to about 30,000 T cell genomes. The purified libraries were quantified using a Qubit 3.0 fluorometer, sized with a Bioanalyzer 2100, and then quantified again using the KAPA Library Quantification kit. A separate single-read 150-cycle Illumina NextSeq 550 flow cell was used to sequence each immunoSEQ 96-well plate. The original pipeline was this. The immunoSEQ output contained only junctional sequences without quality scores, so filtering could not match that applied to full-length reads. Sequences were annotated with PyIR, a Python wrapper for IgBLAST v1.9, and V/J genes and CDR3 were assigned using IMGT germline references. Reads were removed for weak V/J assignments (E-value above 1e-6), missing CDR3, stop codons, out-of-frame junctions, or ambiguous translated residues. V3J clonotypes were defined by identical inferred V gene, J gene, and CDR3 amino acid sequence. Percentage overlap between repertoires was computed as shared unique clonotypes divided by the size of the smaller repertoire. Richness of each repertoire was evaluated using RTK rarefaction, the Chao1 estimator, and Recon v2.1 estimates of unobserved clonotypes. For all TCRbeta clonotypes obtained by the gDNA method from a handful of donors, generation probabilities were computed with OLGA. Imported from immuneACCESS, the table was reduced by TCRdb to in-frame sequences with V and J called. These copies leave out some clones; in studies compared against another copy, an unresolved V gene accounts for under half, and the cause of the remainder is not known. V and J calls and clone size are given by that table; D and trimming were obtained from the DNA. Present in this sample are 600,000 to 750,000 clones, approximately 75% of which were seen just once. 1.8% of the sample rests with the top ten.

This clone showed up just a few times. Its specific antigen is unknown. Base qualities are not recorded, but no much larger clone differs from it by a single base. Healthy HIV-negative adults with no recently reported acute infections or vaccinations were included as donors. Every donor was a Caucasian adult living in Nashville, Tennessee, USA. CD4+ T cells were enriched through magnetic negative selection, after which naive cells were positively selected on CD45RA and the remaining negative fraction served as the memory subset. After blood collection by leukapheresis, PBMCs were isolated using Ficoll-Histopaque density gradient centrifugation and then cryopreserved in the vapor phase of liquid nitrogen. Analytical flow cytometry was used to check the purity and quantity of every magnetically sorted T cell population. From each sorted fraction, genomic DNA was isolated and quantified by UV absorbance on a Nanodrop 2000c.

In this chain, TRBV6-5 is recombined with TRBJ2-7; a stretch of 14 junction bases matches TRBD2. This TCR came from a woman aged 30 to 39 in good health. The sequencing input was memory CD4+ T cells sorted from blood. The sample's cell subset or site, from its label and the paper: CD45RA-negative fraction. The CDR3 loop reads CASSYGGTSGSYEQYF. The DNA is TGTGCCAGCAGTTATGGGGGGACTAGCGGGAGTTACGAGCAGTACTTC.